A single sample gave rise to the 10 T cell receptor beta chains below, sequenced in a study of post-analysis software for immune sequencing data. Notes on the study in general: Four or five TRBV segments, including TRBV5-6, TRBV5-1 and TRBV20-1, were more frequent in patients than controls.

The TCR beta cDNA libraries carried unique molecular identifiers. TCRdb re-analysed the PCR reads in MiXCR, keeping a single row per CDR3 protein. The sample consists of over 700,000 distinct CDR3 sequences, less than 35% of them appearing once. These receptors are not linked to any known antigen. The sequenced sample consisted of blood. All receptors derive from a girl aged 10-17 years with multiple sclerosis.

This sequence joins TRBV7-9 and TRBJ2-7, with D possibly TRBD1 on 5 matching bases. Germline V lookup: CDR1 SEHNR, CDR2 FQNEAQ (reference sequence). V lost 5 bases and J 0 bases, leaving 14 bases between the germline ends. The length of the CDR3 is 15 residues. In DNA, the CDR3 is TGTGCCAGCAGCAGTAGACAGCAAAACTCCTACGAGCAGTACTTC. This codes for CASSSRQQNSYEQYF.

This clonotype was recorded only once. This chain connects TRBV12-3 or TRBV12-4 to TRBJ1-1; 9 bases fit TRBD1. Germline trimming cut 3 bases from V and 0 bases from J; bases unmatched to any gene: 11. CDR3 size: 18 residues. The CDR3 is CASSFAFSDRGLNTEAFF. In nucleotides, the CDR3 is TGTGCCAGCAGTTTCGCCTTCTCGGACAGGGGTCTGAACACTGAAGCTTTCTTT.

This clonotype has more than one count but fewer than ten. The chain has TRBV9 and TRBJ1-2; D is ambiguous. The CDR3 extends over 11 amino acids. Germline V gives CDR1 SGDLS, CDR2 YYNGEE. The V end lost 3 bases, the J end lost 6 bases, and 6 bases lay between the germline ends. For the CDR3, the DNA is TGTGCCAGCAGCGGCAGAAATGGCTACACCTTC. This codes for CASSGRNGYTF. The full variable domain, its missing parts supplied by reference TRBV9 and TRBJ1-2, is DSGVTQTPKHLITATGQRVTLRCSPRSGDLSVYWYQQSLDQGLQFLIQYYNGEERAKGNILERFSAQQFPDLHSELNLSSLELGDSALYFCASSGRNGYTFGSGTRLTVV.

The chain has TRBV28 and TRBJ1-2; no definite D call. The CDR3 has 13 residues. Germline V lookup: CDR1 MDHEN, CDR2 SYDVKM. V was pared by 2 bases and J by 3 bases, with 7 bases between. CDR3 sequence reads: CASSLLSYYGYTF. The CDR3 DNA reads as TGTGCCAGCAGTTTACTGTCCTACTATGGCTACACCTTC.

Comment on this clonotype: A clone one base away is much larger, so this may be a read error. J is TRBJ2-5 and V is TRBV7-8; unclear D gene. V dropped 1 base and J dropped 13 bases, with 19 bases sitting between them. CDR3 size: 14 residues. The V gene's germline CDR1 is SGHVS and CDR2 FQNEAQ. In DNA, the CDR3 is TGTGCCAGCAGCTTAGGCGGTTCTCGAACCGGTCGGTACTTC. Residues: CASSLGGSRTGRYF.

DNA of the CDR3: TGTGCCACCAGCAGAGAGGATTACAGGGGCAATGAGCAGTTCTTC. This translates into CATSREDYRGNEQFF. J is TRBJ2-1 and V is TRBV15; 7 positions match TRBD1. The V segment lost 0 bases and the J segment 6 bases; nucleotides outside the gene matches: 5. CDR3 length: 15 amino acids. Germline V CDR1 and CDR2: LNHNV, YYDKDF (reference sequence).

The chain recombines TRBV29-1 with TRBJ2-1; D may match TRBD1 or TRBD2 (5 bases each). Germline V gene data show CDR1 as SQVTM and CDR2 as ANQGSEA. The V end lost 8 bases, the J end lost 6 bases, and 20 bases lay between the germline ends. CDR3 length: 14 residues. This chain's CDR3 is CSIQGRTLFNEQFF. The DNA of the CDR3 is TGCAGCATCCAGGGACGGACTCTCTTCAATGAGCAGTTCTTC.

The V gene is TRBV18, the J gene TRBJ1-6, with 7 bases lining up with TRBD1. The V gene end was trimmed by 4 bases and the J gene end by 0 bases; junction bases not matched to a gene: 9. This CDR3 spans 18 amino acids. The germline CDR1 and CDR2 sequences are KGHSH and LQKENI. CDR3 residues: CASSLRPGQSSYNSPLHF. CDR3 nucleotides: TGTGCCAGCTCACTCCGACCGGGACAGAGCTCCTATAATTCACCCCTCCACTTT.

The chain combines TRBV24-1 with TRBJ2-3, with no clear D. V lost 2 bases and J lost 4, with 24 bases in between. The germline CDR1 and CDR2 sequences are KGHDR and SFDVKD. The CDR3 sequence is 19 residues long. The CDR3: CATSDSVGRSPSAPDTQYF. CDR3 in DNA: TGTGCCACCAGTGATTCCGTGGGCAGGAGTCCTTCGGCGCCAGATACGCAGTATTTT.

Concerning this clonotype itself: The CDR3 does not end in the conserved phenylalanine or tryptophan, so this is likely a read error. The rearrangement uses TRBV7-2 and TRBJ2-7; unclear D gene. The V end lost 5 bases, the J end lost 7 bases, and 12 bases lay between the germline ends. The CDR3 has 12 amino acids. CDR1 and CDR2 from the germline V gene are SGHTA and FQGNSA. CDR3 sequence (DNA): TGTGCCAGCAGCGTGGGCCCTTTAGAGCAGTACTGC. It specifies CASSVGPLEQYC.